What follows are 7 T cell receptor beta chains derived from one specimen sequenced in a study of blood T cell repertoires in COVID-19. Repertoires were generated with immunoSEQ multiplex PCR, while TCRdb's copy carries only in-frame clones and drops some. Altogether some 50,000 clones are present, 65% to 85% being singletons, with the ten largest covering about 4.3%. The sample comprised peripheral blood. These receptors all come from a man aged 45-65 years with active COVID-19.

The gene calls are TRBV6-1 and TRBJ2-5, with D tentatively TRBD2 (5 bases). V was pared by 1 base and J by 7 bases, with 10 bases between. The CDR3 is made up of 13 amino acids. Germline V CDR1 and CDR2: MNHNS, SASEGT. CDR3 in amino acids: CASSEVGVGTQYF. The CDR3 DNA follows: TGTGCCAGCAGTGAAGTGGGAGTTGGGACCCAGTACTTC.

The chain joins TRBV28 to TRBJ1-6; D gene uncertain. CDR1 is MDHEN, CDR2 SYDVKM, per germline. V shed 5 bases and J shed 0 bases, with 5 bases lying between them. The CDR3 runs to 14 residues. CDR3 sequence: CASSVSSYNSPLHF. The DNA of the CDR3 is TGTGCCAGCAGTGTTAGCTCCTATAATTCACCCCTCCACTTT.

The chain employs TRBV3-1 (or the pseudogene TRBV3-2) and TRBJ1-2, with D possibly TRBD1 on 5 matching bases. The CDR3 loop spans 14 amino acids. CDR1 and CDR2 (germline): LGHDT, YNNKEL (reference sequence). Trimming removed 2 bases at V and 4 bases at J, with 11 bases between. The DNA for the CDR3 is TGTGCCAGCAGCCAATTTATGGGGGGCTATGGCTACACCTTC. Translated: CASSQFMGGYGYTF.

The chain recombines TRBV6-2 or TRBV6-3 with TRBJ1-2; no definite D call. Germline V gene data show CDR1 as MNHEY and CDR2 as SVGEGT. The CDR3 has 13 residues. V lost 6 bases, J lost 4 bases, and 12 bases lay in between. The CDR3 is CASSRRFSYGYTF. The CDR3 coding sequence is TGTGCCAGCAGCCGGAGATTTAGCTATGGCTACACCTTC.

This clone turned up a few times. CDR3 DNA: TGCGCCAGCAGCCTGACAGGGAACGAGCAGTACTTC. Its translation: CASSLTGNEQYF. The rearrangement links TRBV4-1 to TRBJ2-7; 7 bases map to TRBD1. J was trimmed by 5 bases and V by 4 bases; bases with no gene match: 2. This CDR3 comprises 12 residues. Germline CDR1 is MGHRA and CDR2 is YSYEKL.

Only a few counts were recorded for this clone. The V gene is TRBV4-1, the J gene TRBJ2-5; 7 nucleotides line up with TRBD1. The V segment lost 1 base and the J segment 2 bases; nucleotides outside the gene matches: 7. CDR3 size: 16 residues. Germline V gene data show CDR1 as MGHRA and CDR2 as YSYEKL. The CDR3 DNA follows: TGCGCCAGCAGCCAAGTTCAAACAGGGGAACAAGAGACCCAGTACTTC. It yields the protein CASSQVQTGEQETQYF.

The chain employs TRBV5-6 and TRBJ1-2; TRBD1 agrees at 8 bases. After removal of 0 bases from V and 5 bases from J, the junction contained 6 bases not matched to a gene. Germline loops: CDR1 SGHDT, CDR2 YYEEEE. This CDR3 is 15 amino acids long. CDR3 protein: CASSLGQGNLYGYTF. The CDR3 DNA is TGTGCCAGCAGCTTGGGACAGGGGAATTTATATGGCTACACCTTC.